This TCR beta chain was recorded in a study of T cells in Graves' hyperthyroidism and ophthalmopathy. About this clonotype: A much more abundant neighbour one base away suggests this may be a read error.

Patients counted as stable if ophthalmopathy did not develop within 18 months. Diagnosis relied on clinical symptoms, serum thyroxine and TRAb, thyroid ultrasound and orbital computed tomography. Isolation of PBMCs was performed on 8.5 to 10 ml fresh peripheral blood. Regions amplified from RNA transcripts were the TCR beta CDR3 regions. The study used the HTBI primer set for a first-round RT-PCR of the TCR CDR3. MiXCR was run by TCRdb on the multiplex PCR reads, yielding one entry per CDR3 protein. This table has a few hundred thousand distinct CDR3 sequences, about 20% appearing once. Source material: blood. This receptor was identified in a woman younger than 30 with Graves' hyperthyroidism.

The CDR3: CASSLDYRGDFYEQYF. The CDR3 DNA reads TGTGCCAGCAGCTTAGATTACAGGGGCGATTTCTACGAGCAGTACTTC. V and J are TRBV11-2 and TRBJ2-7, with 7 positions matching TRBD1. The CDR3 length is 16 residues. The germline CDR1 and CDR2 sequences are SGHAT and FQNNGV. V shed 0 bases, J shed 3 bases, and the junction held 8 bases outside the gene matches.